The T cell receptor beta chain described here comes from a study of blood T cell repertoires in COVID-19. Study-level background: T cells, B-cell-depleted T cells, or PBMCs supplied cDNA or gDNA.

How the authors handled the data: Amplification from reference gene primers served as the basis for estimated nucleated cell counts. The method was immunoSEQ multiplex PCR; TCRdb's version includes in-frame clones alone and lacks a portion of them. For V, J and clone size, that table is used; D and trimming come from the DNA. The sample holds 150,000 to 200,000 clones, around 89% seen once. This CDR3 spans 15 amino acids. Trimming cost V 3 bases and J 7 bases, with 19 bases left between them. Germline V gene data show CDR1 as SGDLS and CDR2 as YYNGEE. The receptor was derived from a human donor in a cohort sampled during active COVID-19. This chain connects TRBV9 to TRBJ1-2, with D tentatively TRBD1 (6 bases). Sequencing was carried out using peripheral blood. The CDR3 region has the DNA TGTGCCAGCAGCGCAGGGGATAGCCCCCTCGGTGGCTACACCTTC. This encodes CASSAGDSPLGGYTF. Complete variable domain (other parts from reference TRBV9 and TRBJ1-2): DSGVTQTPKHLITATGQRVTLRCSPRSGDLSVYWYQQSLDQGLQFLIQYYNGEERAKGNILERFSAQQFPDLHSELNLSSLELGDSALYFCASSAGDSPLGGYTFGSGTRLTVV.